This TCR beta chain was identified in a study of T-cell reconstitution after alpha-beta-depleted transplantation in children. Regarding the study as a whole: After transplant, at about two months, alpha-beta T cells were reportedly derived from several hundred expanded graft clones. Among T cells one year after transplant, newly produced cells accounted for most counts and diversity. Surviving recipient T cells and thymic progenitors underlay high day-60 TCRbeta diversity in some patients.

Germline values: CDR1 KGHSH, CDR2 LQKENI. Trimming took 0 bases from V and 6 from J, leaving 14 bases between them. CDR3 length: 16 amino acids. Notes on this clonotype: Antigen: not known.

TCRbeta library construction was performed incorporating unique molecular identifiers. TCRdb independently ran MiXCR on the PCR reads; one entry per CDR3 protein. This sample has 900,000 or so distinct CDR3 sequences, with around 17% found just once. This sequence joins TRBV18 and TRBJ1-4; the D gene is possibly TRBD1 (5 bases). The clonotype was recovered from a male patient younger than 18 who had a stem cell transplant for acute lymphoblastic leukemia, so the T cells may come from the graft donor. The specimen comprised PBMCs, mostly from graft donor cells, sampled 360 days after TCRalphabeta/CD19-depleted stem cell transplant. CDR3 nucleotides: TGTGCCAGCTCACCACCGATGGGGCCTCGGCATGAAAAACTGTTTTTT. It encodes CASSPPMGPRHEKLFF. Using reference TRBV18 and TRBJ1-4 for the parts outside the CDR3, the full variable domain is NAGVMQNPRHLVRRRGQEARLRCSPMKGHSHVYWYRQLPEEGLKFMVYLQKENIIDESGMPKERFSAEFPKEGPSILRIQQVVRGDSAAYFCASSPPMGPRHEKLFFGSGTQLSVL.